This T cell receptor beta chain was sequenced for a study of prognosis after radiotherapy for stage I lung cancer. Study overall: Radiotherapy used SBRT, divided into 3 to 5 fractions and reaching a biologically effective dose of at least 100 Gy. No patients got concurrent therapy with stereotactic body radiotherapy. Study-wide findings and caveats: Divergent TRBV and TRBJ gene usage has reportedly been observed between patients with and without metastases.

Two rounds of multiplex PCR amplified TCR beta CDR3 from genomic DNA. For every TRBV and TRBJ gene, a specific primer was used in first-round PCR. MiXCR, applied by TCRdb to the multiplex PCR reads, yields one record per CDR3 protein. The sample consists of around 30,000 distinct CDR3 sequences, 30% to 35% of them appearing once. Comment on this clonotype: What it binds is unknown.

Between the trimmed V and J ends, which lost 6 bases and 0 bases, there was a span of 12 bases. Germline CDR1 and CDR2: SNHLY and FYNNEI. This CDR3 has 14 residues. The TCR originated in a donor older than 45 with non-small cell lung cancer. The specimen was PBMCs, collected before or after stereotactic body radiation therapy (not recorded which). This chain connects TRBV2 to TRBJ2-7; D may be TRBD1 (6 bases). The CDR3 nucleotides read TGTGCCAGCAGGAGCCGGGACAACTCCTACGAGCAGTACTTC. This encodes CASRSRDNSYEQYF.